This record covers a single TCR beta chain. This CDR3 has 14 amino acids. The germline V gene has CDR1 SNHLY and CDR2 FYNNEI. Trimming removed 6 bases at V and 6 bases at J, with 15 bases between. Authors' data handling: Counts of nucleated cells, estimated from reference gene primer amplification, were obtained. Libraries were prepared by immunoSEQ multiplex PCR; TCRdb keeps only in-frame clonotypes and omits some of them. The V and J calls and clone size are taken from that table; D and trimming were inferred from the DNA. This sample has roughly 68,000 clones, with 85% found just once. These data belong to a study of blood T cell repertoires in COVID-19. About the study: Samples representing acute and convalescent COVID-19 were sourced from the United States, Italy and Spain. PBMCs, B-cell-depleted T cells, or T cells were the source of the cDNA or gDNA that made up the material.

The specimen sequenced was peripheral blood. The chain uses TRBV2 and TRBJ2-1; D is unresolved. The TCR comes from a man in his fifties with acute or convalescent COVID-19. The DNA for the CDR3 is TGTGCCAGCAGACAGACCCCCCTTCCCAATGAGCAGTTCTTC. Translated, it gives CASRQTPLPNEQFF.